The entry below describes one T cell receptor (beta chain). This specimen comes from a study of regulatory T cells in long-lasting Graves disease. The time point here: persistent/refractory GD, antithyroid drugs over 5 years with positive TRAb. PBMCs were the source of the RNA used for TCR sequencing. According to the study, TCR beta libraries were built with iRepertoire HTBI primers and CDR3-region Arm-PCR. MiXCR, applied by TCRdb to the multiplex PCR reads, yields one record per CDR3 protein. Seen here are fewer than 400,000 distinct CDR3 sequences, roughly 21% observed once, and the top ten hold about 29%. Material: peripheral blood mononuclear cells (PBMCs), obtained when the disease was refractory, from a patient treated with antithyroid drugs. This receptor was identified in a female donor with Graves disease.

The DNA for the CDR3 is TGTGCCAGCCAGCGGGGTGATGGCTACACCTTC. Amino acids: CASQRGDGYTF. The rearrangement links TRBV6-1 to TRBJ1-2; no firm D call. CDR1 is MNHNS, CDR2 SASEGT, per germline. V lost 8 bases, J lost 6 bases, and 10 bases lay in between. This CDR3 has 11 residues.